This passage covers 22 T cell receptor beta chains from one sample sequenced in a study of blood T cell repertoires in COVID-19. The table came from immunoSEQ multiplex PCR; TCRdb's copy has only in-frame clones and leaves some out. The table lists around 160,000 clones, about 80% of them singletons. The sequenced sample consisted of peripheral blood. These receptors originate from a woman older than 75 with acute or convalescent COVID-19.

V is TRBV27 and J is TRBJ2-5; D is possibly TRBD2 (6 bases). The CDR3 consists of 16 residues. Trimming pared 2 bases from V and 5 bases from J, leaving 18 bases between. Germline V gives CDR1 MNHEY, CDR2 SMNVEV (reference sequence). DNA for the CDR3: TGTGCCAGCAGTTTACGGTGGCGGGGATCGAGGGAGACCCAGTACTTC. Translating it yields CASSLRWRGSRETQYF.

The J gene is TRBJ1-1, the V gene TRBV5-1; 9 bases match TRBD1. Germline values: CDR1 SGHRS, CDR2 YFSETQ. The CDR3 is made up of 14 amino acids. The V segment lost 0 bases and the J segment 10 bases; nucleotides outside the gene matches: 7. The CDR3 DNA reads TGCGCCAGCAGCTTGGCTCCGGGACAGGGATTAGCTTTCTTT. Translating gives CASSLAPGQGLAFF. Combining the CDR3 with reference TRBV5-1 and TRBJ1-1 gives the whole variable domain KAGVTQTPRYLIKTRGQQVTLSCSPISGHRSVSWYQQTPGQGLQFLFEYFSETQRNKGNFPGRFSGRQFSNSRSEMNVSTLELGDSALYLCASSLAPGQGLAFFGQGTRLTVV.

The rearrangement joins TRBV14 to TRBJ1-1; 9 positions agree with TRBD1. V shed 4 bases and J 1 base; nucleotides not matched to a gene: 4. CDR1 is SGHDN, CDR2 FVKESK, per germline. CDR3 length: 15 amino acids. The CDR3 sequence is CASSPWTGANTEAFF. CDR3 coding DNA: TGTGCCAGCAGCCCTTGGACAGGGGCGAACACTGAAGCTTTCTTT.

The chain combines TRBV12-3 or TRBV12-4 with TRBJ1-1, with D possibly being TRBD1 (5 bases). V was pared by 1 base and J by 11 bases, with 14 bases between. The CDR3 spans 13 residues. CDR3 DNA sequence: TGTGCCAGCAGTTTAGGGGGCAGTCTGTGGGCTTTCTTT. Protein: CASSLGGSLWAFF.

The V and J genes are TRBV6-4 and TRBJ1-5; D is possibly TRBD1 (5 bases). This CDR3 region has 15 residues. Trimming left V 7 bases short and J 7 bases short, with 20 bases between. Germline V gene lookup returns CDR1 MRHNA and CDR2 SNTAGT. DNA of the CDR3: TGTGCCAGCACCGCGGAGGGGCGCCACAGGCAGCCCCAGCATTTT. Amino acids: CASTAEGRHRQPQHF.

This chain links TRBV10-3 with TRBJ2-1, with TRBD1 matching 10 bases. CDR1 and CDR2 from the germline V gene are ENHRY and SYGVKD. This CDR3 is 13 amino acids long. Here the CDR3 reads CATRQGAFNEQFF. Here the CDR3 DNA reads TGTGCTACCAGACAGGGGGCTTTCAATGAGCAGTTCTTC.

This clone occurred a few times. The rearrangement uses TRBV6-6 and TRBJ2-5; 14 bases line up with TRBD2. The CDR3 is 16 amino acids. The trim removed 4 bases at V and 2 bases at J, leaving 3 bases unmatched. Germline V lookup: CDR1 MNHNY, CDR2 SVGAGI (reference sequence). The CDR3 bases are TGTGCCAGCAGTTTAGGGACTAGCGGGGGTCAAGAGACCCAGTACTTC. It encodes CASSLGTSGGQETQYF.

This clone was observed a single time. This chain joins TRBV28 and TRBJ2-6; D may be TRBD2 (6 bases). Trimming took 8 bases from V and 3 from J, leaving 14 bases between them. CDR1 and CDR2 (germline): MDHEN, SYDVKM. The CDR3 runs 15 residues. The CDR3 DNA reads as TGTGCCAGCGCCGCCGGAGGGCATGGGGCCAACGTCCTGACTTTC. This codes for CASAAGGHGANVLTF.

This chain joins TRBV11-2 and TRBJ2-5; 9 positions agree with TRBD2. The junction had 10 bases not matched to a gene; V was cut back by 1 base and J by 4 bases. CDR1 is SGHAT, CDR2 FQNNGV, per germline. The CDR3 runs to 17 residues. The CDR3 nucleotides read TGTGCCAGCAGCTTAGTCCTTGGCGGGGGGGCATCAGAGACCCAGTACTTC. As protein: CASSLVLGGGASETQYF.

This chain joins TRBV5-1 and TRBJ2-3, with a possible D match to TRBD1 (6 bases). Germline assignment: CDR1 SGHRS and CDR2 YFSETQ. The V and J ends lost 0 bases and 0 bases respectively, with 17 bases between them. The CDR3 runs 18 residues. This CDR3 is CASSLGGYRAVSTDTQYF. DNA for the CDR3: TGCGCCAGCAGCTTGGGGGGTTACAGGGCCGTAAGCACAGATACGCAGTATTTT.

V and J are TRBV2 and TRBJ1-4, with TRBD1 matching over 10 bases. The CDR3 has 14 residues. Per the germline V gene, CDR1 is SNHLY and CDR2 is FYNNEI. Trimming removed 10 bases from V and 7 bases from J; junction bases left unmatched: 9. CDR3 bases: TGTGCCACCAATCCCGGGACAGGGGCTGAAAAACTGTTTTTT. This encodes CATNPGTGAEKLFF. Supplemented by reference TRBV2 and TRBJ1-4, the full variable domain reads EPEVTQTPSHQVTQMGQEVILRCVPISNHLYFYWYRQILGQKVEFLVSFYNNEISEKSEIFDDQFSVERPDGSNFTLKIRSTKLEDSAMYFCATNPGTGAEKLFFGSGTQLSVL.

The CDR3 nucleotides are TGCGCCAGCAGCCAAGGGGCCGGGACAGGGATTTATCAGCCCCAGCATTTT. Amino acid sequence: CASSQGAGTGIYQPQHF. The chain employs TRBV4-1 and TRBJ1-5; 9 bases map to TRBD1. V lost 1 base and J lost 5; bases outside the gene matches: 9. This CDR3 is 17 amino acids long. CDR1 is MGHRA and CDR2 is YSYEKL in the germline V gene.

V gene TRBV30 combines with J gene TRBJ1-3, with no clear D. Germline CDR1 is GTSNPN and CDR2 is SVGIG (reference sequence). The CDR3 has 15 residues. V was clipped by 2 bases and J by 0 bases, with 11 bases between them. The CDR3 sequence: CAWSLRRSSGNTIYF. CDR3 nucleotides: TGTGCCTGGAGTCTCCGGAGAAGCTCTGGAAACACCATATATTTT.

The chain carries TRBV6-2 or TRBV6-3 and TRBJ1-6; 7 positions match TRBD1. With V trimmed by 6 bases and J by 3 bases, 8 bases remained unmatched. Per the germline V gene, CDR1 is MNHEY and CDR2 is SVGEGT. The CDR3 totals 16 residues. The CDR3 loop reads CASSNGQEIYNSPLHF. The DNA of the CDR3 is TGTGCCAGCAGCAACGGACAGGAGATCTATAATTCACCCCTCCACTTT.

The chain has TRBV27 and TRBJ2-3; 12 bases are a match to TRBD2. Germline V gene data show CDR1 as MNHEY and CDR2 as SMNVEV (reference sequence). The junction had 10 bases not matched to a gene; V was cut back by 5 bases and J by 4 bases. The CDR3 is 17 residues long. CDR3 sequence: CASSGTSGPRGPDTQYF. CDR3 sequence (DNA): TGTGCCAGCAGTGGGACTAGCGGGCCGCGGGGTCCAGATACGCAGTATTTT.

V usage is TRBV28 and J usage is TRBJ2-5, with D perhaps TRBD2 (6 bases). V dropped 6 bases and J dropped 3 bases, with 17 bases sitting between them. Germline CDR1 reads MDHEN; CDR2 reads SYDVKM. The CDR3 contains 15 residues. CDR3 bases: TGTGCCAGCAGCATGGGGGGACGGGTGAAAGAGACCCAGTACTTC. Protein product: CASSMGGRVKETQYF.

This clone was recorded many times. The identical CDR3 is also encoded by other nucleotide sequences in the sample. The chain joins TRBV15 to TRBJ1-2; D is unclear. The CDR3 has 14 residues. Trimming cost V 0 bases and J 2 bases, with 7 bases left between them. Germline values: CDR1 LNHNV, CDR2 YYDKDF (reference sequence). CDR3 nucleotides: TGTGCCACCAGCAGAGATCGGGGAAACTATGGCTACACCTTC. Its protein product is CATSRDRGNYGYTF.

This clone occurred once. J is TRBJ2-1 and V is TRBV9; possibly TRBD1 for D (6 bases). Trimming cost V 0 bases and J 4 bases, with 11 bases left between them. The CDR3 runs to 15 residues. Germline CDR1 SGDLS, CDR2 YYNGEE. As DNA, the CDR3 is TGTGCCAGCAGCGTAGGGCAGGGGTCATACAATGAGCAGTTCTTC. This codes for CASSVGQGSYNEQFF.

This chain connects TRBV25-1 to TRBJ1-5; a weak D match, TRBD1 (6 bases). The germline gives CDR1 MGHDK, CDR2 SYGVNS. Trimming removed 4 bases at V and 2 bases at J, with 12 bases between. The CDR3 consists of 15 residues. The CDR3 spells CASSAGGAGNQPQHF. The CDR3 DNA is TGTGCCAGCAGTGCGGGGGGCGCGGGCAATCAGCCCCAGCATTTT. Filled out from reference TRBV25-1 and TRBJ1-5, the complete variable domain reads EADIYQTPRYLVIGTGKKITLECSQTMGHDKMYWYQQDPGMELHLIHYSYGVNSTEKGDLSSESTVSRIRTEHFPLTLESARPSHTSQYLCASSAGGAGNQPQHFGDGTRLSIL.

This chain links TRBV10-3 with TRBJ1-2; tentatively, D is TRBD1 (5 bases). This CDR3 contains 12 residues. Trimming shortened V by 10 bases and J by 0 bases, and 9 bases separated the two germline ends. The germline V gene encodes CDR1 ENHRY and CDR2 SYGVKD. The chain's CDR3 is CANGAANYGYTF. CDR3 bases: TGTGCCAATGGGGCCGCTAACTATGGCTACACCTTC.

This chain connects TRBV5-4 to TRBJ1-4; maybe TRBD1 (6 bases). Germline V gene sequence: CDR1 SGHNT, CDR2 YYREEE (reference sequence). V lost 4 bases and J lost 6, with 16 bases in between. The CDR3 has 15 residues. CDR3 amino acids: CASSAAGTRDEKLFF. The CDR3 DNA reads as TGTGCCAGCAGCGCGGCCGGGACAAGGGATGAAAAACTGTTTTTT.

This chain connects TRBV25-1 to TRBJ2-3, with 9 bases identical to TRBD2. Looked up from germline, CDR1 is MGHDK and CDR2 is SYGVNS. The V segment lost 3 bases and the J segment 6 bases; nucleotides outside the gene matches: 10. The CDR3 is made up of 16 amino acids. The CDR3, as DNA: TGTGCCAGCAGTGACTTGGCGGGGGGGCCGGTGGATACGCAGTATTTT. It codes for CASSDLAGGPVDTQYF.